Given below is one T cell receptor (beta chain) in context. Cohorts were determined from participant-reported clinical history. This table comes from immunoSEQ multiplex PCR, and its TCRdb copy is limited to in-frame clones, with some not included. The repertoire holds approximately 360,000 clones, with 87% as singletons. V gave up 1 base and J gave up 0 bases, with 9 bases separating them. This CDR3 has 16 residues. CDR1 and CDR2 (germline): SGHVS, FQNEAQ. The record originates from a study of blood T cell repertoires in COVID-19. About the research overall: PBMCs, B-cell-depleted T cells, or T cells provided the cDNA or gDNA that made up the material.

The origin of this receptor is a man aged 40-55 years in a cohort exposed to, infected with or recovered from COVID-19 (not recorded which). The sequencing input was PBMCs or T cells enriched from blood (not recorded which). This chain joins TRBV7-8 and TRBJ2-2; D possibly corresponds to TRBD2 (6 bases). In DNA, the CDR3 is TGTGCCAGCAGCTTAGGTAGCGGCGCGAACACCGGGGAGCTGTTTTTT. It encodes CASSLGSGANTGELFF.